This T cell receptor beta chain was observed in a study of technical replicates of blood from several donors. Profiled with immunoSEQ multiplex PCR; TCRdb holds only in-frame clones, not every one. The sample shows tens of thousands of clones, roughly 96% of them seen only once. This receptor was identified in a human donor in good health. Sequences were obtained from T cells isolated from PBMCs.

CDR3 amino acids: CASSPPPRTGIPYEQYF. As DNA, the CDR3 is TGTGCCAGCAGCCCCCCCCCGCGGACAGGAATTCCCTACGAGCAGTACTTC. V usage is TRBV7-8 and J usage is TRBJ2-7; 7 positions agree with TRBD1. Germline-derived CDR1 and CDR2 are SGHVS and FQNEAQ. The CDR3 extends over 17 amino acids. V lost 5 bases, J lost 2 bases, and 15 bases stayed unmatched.